Included here is one T cell receptor beta chain sequence, with context. Antigen unknown. The sample is drawn from a study of shared clonotypes between healthy human individuals. Whole-study context: CD4 naive and CD4 memory each took three plates per donor, while CD8 naive took two and CD8 memory one. Study results and limitations: Some clonotypes were shared by all four sorted-subset donors, while others were not shared. The non-shared ones had lower generation probabilities than the shared ones.

The table came from immunoSEQ multiplex PCR; TCRdb's copy has only in-frame clones and leaves some out. The sample includes millions of clones, about 94% seen only once; the top ten take 0.85% to 1.3%. The length of the CDR3 is 13 residues. The V end was cut by 8 bases, the J end by 4 bases, with 10 bases between. Per germline, CDR1 SGHNT and CDR2 YYREEE (reference sequence). Naive CD8 cells were CD45RO-negative, positively selected for CCR7, excluding terminally differentiated effector memory CD45RA+ cells. The sample taken for sequencing was naive CD8+ T cells sorted from blood. This chain connects TRBV5-4 to TRBJ2-6; no definite D call. This TCR was sampled from a man between 18 and 35 years old in good health. CDR3 bases: TGTGCCAGGCTAGTCATCGGGGCCAACGTCCTGACTTTC. Amino acid sequence: CARLVIGANVLTF.